This entry concerns a single TCR beta chain. There is no known antigen for this receptor. Base quality data are lacking; no much larger clone is found one base away. The CDR3 holds 21 amino acids from the cysteine to the phenylalanine. Only CDR3 DNA is held: 63 bases, read in frame from base 1. Based on the germline V gene, the CDR1 and CDR2 sequences are MDHEN and SYDVKM. Germline trimming amounts to 6 bases on V and 0 bases on J, with 19 as the count of junction bases outside the gene matches. The sample belongs to a study of blood T cell repertoires in COVID-19 (dated by TCRdb to 2018 to 2021). About the investigation overall: Samples covering the acute and convalescent phases of COVID-19 were provided by collaborators in the United States, Italy and Spain. The prospective study material was composed of cDNA or gDNA derived from T cells, B-cell-depleted T cells, or PBMCs. Subjects who had been exposed to COVID-19, were actively infected with it, or had recovered from it provided the deeply sampled blood TCRbeta repertoires that made up the dataset. A freely available public database, intended as a resource for researchers studying the immune response to SARS-CoV-2, is where the repertoires were released. The samples were drawn from two sources: the first 160 participants of the ongoing ImmuneRACE study, and some 1,300 subjects contributed by 6 global collaborators. Nearly every sample came with metadata listing a de-identified subject ID, COVID-19 status, age in years and sex. Where HLA class I and class II types were available, the types were taken from metadata supplied by the sample provider, not from assay-based typing.

One collaborating source in Seattle enrolled patients during active infection and followed them longitudinally through the course of disease. Collaborating institutions collected whole blood in K2EDTA tubes following their own protocols. Collaborator samples were shipped for TCRbeta analysis as frozen whole blood, isolated PBMCs, or DNA extracted from either sample type. Overall study results and their limits: The amount of clinical and demographic metadata varied by source and participant and was provided uncurated.

TCRbeta CDR3 regions were amplified from genomic DNA by means of the immunoSEQ Assay, a bias-controlled multiplex PCR. The authors' pipeline ran thus. Nucleated cell counts per sample were estimated from amplification of reference gene primers within the assay. Sequence reads were collapsed and filtered to measure the absolute abundance of every unique TCRbeta CDR3 rearrangement. For each sample, productive Simpson clonality was calculated as the square root of Simpson's diversity index across productive rearrangements. In its TCRdb copy, this immuneACCESS table keeps in-frame sequences only and misses some clones. Where compared with another copy, unresolved V genes explain less than half of these, and the others have no known cause. V and J calls and clone size are as listed in that table; D and trimming were resolved from the DNA. The sample profile shows under 300,000 clones; about 81% of them were found once. 1.4% to 1.5% of the sample belongs to the ten largest clones.

This TCR was recovered from a human donor with COVID-19, enrolled during active disease. The donor label of this sample is uncertain. The chain was built from TRBV28 and TRBJ2-4, and TRBD1 aligns with 11 junction nucleotides. The sample was peripheral blood. The CDR3 amino acid sequence is: CASRPIFIGGQGAGAKNIQYF. DNA sequence: TGTGCCAGCAGACCCATTTTTATAGGAGGACAGGGGGCAGGAGCCAAAAACATTCAGTACTTC.